The present entry profiles one T cell receptor (beta chain) with its context. The source of the sample is a study of monozygotic twins with inflammatory bowel disease. Every TCR library drew on approximately 3.5 ug of total RNA. TCRdb reprocessed the 5' RACE reads; each CDR3 protein has one entry and no DNA is given. This repertoire includes about 330,000 distinct CDR3 sequences. Germline V gives CDR1 GTSNPN, CDR2 SVGIG (reference sequence). The CDR3 consists of 12 residues. The source is a human donor with ulcerative colitis or Crohn's disease, or a healthy co-twin of an affected twin (not recorded which). The chain recombines TRBV30 with TRBJ1-2; TCRdb lists TRBD1, though no DNA is available to test this call. What was sequenced was blood. The CDR3 protein is CAWTPDRTPYTF.